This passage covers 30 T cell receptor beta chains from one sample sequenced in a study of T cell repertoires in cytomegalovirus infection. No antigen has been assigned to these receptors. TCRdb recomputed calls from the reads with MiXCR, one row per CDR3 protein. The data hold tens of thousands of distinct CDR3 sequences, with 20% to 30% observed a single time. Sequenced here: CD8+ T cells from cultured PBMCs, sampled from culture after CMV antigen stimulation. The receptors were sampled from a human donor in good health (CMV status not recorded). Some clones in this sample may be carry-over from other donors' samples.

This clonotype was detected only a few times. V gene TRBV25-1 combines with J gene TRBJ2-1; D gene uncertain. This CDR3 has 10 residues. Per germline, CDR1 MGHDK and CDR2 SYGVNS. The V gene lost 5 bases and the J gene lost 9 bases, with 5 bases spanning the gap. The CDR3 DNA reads TGTGCCAGCAGTTCCGGTGAGCAGTTCTTC. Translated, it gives CASSSGEQFF.

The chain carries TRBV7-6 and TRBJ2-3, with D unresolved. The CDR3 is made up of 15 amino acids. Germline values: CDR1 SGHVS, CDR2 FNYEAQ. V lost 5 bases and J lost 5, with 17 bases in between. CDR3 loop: CASSPSRGGVDTQYF. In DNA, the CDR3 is TGTGCCAGCAGCCCCAGTCGCGGCGGAGTAGATACGCAGTATTTT.

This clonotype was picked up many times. The DNA for the CDR3 is TGTGCCAGTACCGCCAGCGGGGTGGTTGCAGATACGCAGTATTTT. Residues: CASTASGVVADTQYF. The chain has TRBV19 and TRBJ2-3, with 7 nucleotides matching TRBD2. Trimming removed 7 bases from V and 4 bases from J; junction bases left unmatched: 11. Germline-derived CDR1 and CDR2 are LNHDA and SQIVND (reference sequence). The CDR3 covers 15 residues.

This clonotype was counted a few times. CDR3 loop: CASSYRSAPSGTEAFF. In DNA, the CDR3 is TGTGCCAGCAGCTACAGGTCAGCTCCATCGGGCACTGAAGCTTTCTTT. V usage is TRBV11-2 and J usage is TRBJ1-1; TRBD1 is a possible D gene (5 bases). V lost 4 bases, J lost 4 bases, and 19 bases lay in between. The CDR3 runs to 16 residues. CDR1 and CDR2 from the germline V gene are SGHAT and FQNNGV.

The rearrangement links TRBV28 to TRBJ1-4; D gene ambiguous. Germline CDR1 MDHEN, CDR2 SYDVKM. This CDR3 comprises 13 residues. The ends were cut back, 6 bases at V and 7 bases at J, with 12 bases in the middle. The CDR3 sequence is CASSLKGGEKLFF. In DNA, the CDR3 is TGTGCCAGCAGCCTCAAGGGAGGTGAAAAACTGTTTTTT.

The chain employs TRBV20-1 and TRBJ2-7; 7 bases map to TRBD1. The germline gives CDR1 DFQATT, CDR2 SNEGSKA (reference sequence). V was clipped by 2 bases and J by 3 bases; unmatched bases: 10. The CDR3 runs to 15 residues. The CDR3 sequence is CSARYGPGQDYEQYF. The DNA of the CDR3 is TGCAGTGCTAGATACGGCCCAGGACAGGACTACGAGCAGTACTTC.

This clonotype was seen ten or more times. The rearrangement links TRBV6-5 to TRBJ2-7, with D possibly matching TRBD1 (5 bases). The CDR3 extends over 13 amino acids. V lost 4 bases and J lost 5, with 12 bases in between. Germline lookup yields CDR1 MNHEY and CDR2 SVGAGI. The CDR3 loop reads CASSFQGGNEQYF. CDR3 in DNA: TGTGCCAGCAGTTTTCAGGGTGGGAACGAGCAGTACTTC.

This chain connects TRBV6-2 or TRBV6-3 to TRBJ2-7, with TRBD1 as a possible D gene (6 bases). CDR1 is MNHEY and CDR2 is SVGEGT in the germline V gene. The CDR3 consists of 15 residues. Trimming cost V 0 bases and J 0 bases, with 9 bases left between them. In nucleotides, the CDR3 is TGTGCCAGCAGTTACTCGAGGGGGAACTCCTACGAGCAGTACTTC. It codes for CASSYSRGNSYEQYF.

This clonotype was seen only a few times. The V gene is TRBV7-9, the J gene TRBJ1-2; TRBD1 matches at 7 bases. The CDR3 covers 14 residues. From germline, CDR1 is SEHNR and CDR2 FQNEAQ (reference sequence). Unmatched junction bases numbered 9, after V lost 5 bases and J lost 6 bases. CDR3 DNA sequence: TGTGCCAGCAGCCCAACGACAGGGTACGATGGCTACACCTTC. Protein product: CASSPTTGYDGYTF. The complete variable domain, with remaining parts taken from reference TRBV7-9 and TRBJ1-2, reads DTGVSQNPRHKITKRGQNVTFRCDPISEHNRLYWYRQTLGQGPEFLTYFQNEAQLEKSRLLSDRFSAERPKGSFSTLEIQRTEQGDSAMYLCASSPTTGYDGYTFGSGTRLTVV.

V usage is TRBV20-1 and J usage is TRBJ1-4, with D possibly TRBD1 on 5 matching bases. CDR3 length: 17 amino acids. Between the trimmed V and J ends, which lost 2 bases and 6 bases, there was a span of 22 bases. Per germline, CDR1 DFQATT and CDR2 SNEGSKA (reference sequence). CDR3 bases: TGCAGTGCTAGACCGCGACTGGCCCAGGGAGGGCATGAAAAACTGTTTTTT. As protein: CSARPRLAQGGHEKLFF.

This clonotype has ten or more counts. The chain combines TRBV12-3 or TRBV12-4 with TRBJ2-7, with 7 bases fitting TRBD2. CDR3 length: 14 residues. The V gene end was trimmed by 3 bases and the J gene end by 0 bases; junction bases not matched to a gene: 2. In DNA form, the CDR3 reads TGTGCCAGCAGTTTGGGCGGGAGCTCCTACGAGCAGTACTTC. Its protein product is CASSLGGSSYEQYF.

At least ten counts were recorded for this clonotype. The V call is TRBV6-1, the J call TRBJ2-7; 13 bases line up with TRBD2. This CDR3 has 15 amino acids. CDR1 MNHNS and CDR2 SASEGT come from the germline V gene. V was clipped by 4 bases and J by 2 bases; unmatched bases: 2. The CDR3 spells CASSVGLAGPYEQYF. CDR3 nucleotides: TGTGCCAGCAGTGTGGGACTAGCGGGACCCTACGAGCAGTACTTC.

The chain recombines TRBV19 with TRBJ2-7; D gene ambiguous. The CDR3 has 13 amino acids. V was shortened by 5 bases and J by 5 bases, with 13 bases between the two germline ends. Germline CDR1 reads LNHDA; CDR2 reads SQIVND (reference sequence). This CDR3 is CASSWAFGNEQYF. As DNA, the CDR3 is TGTGCCAGTAGTTGGGCCTTTGGGAACGAGCAGTACTTC. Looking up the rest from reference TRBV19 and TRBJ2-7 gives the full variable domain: DGGITQSPKYLFRKEGQNVTLSCEQNLNHDAMYWYRQDPGQGLRLIYYSQIVNDFQKGDIAEGYSVSREKKESFPLTVTSAQKNPTAFYLCASSWAFGNEQYFGPGTRLTVT.

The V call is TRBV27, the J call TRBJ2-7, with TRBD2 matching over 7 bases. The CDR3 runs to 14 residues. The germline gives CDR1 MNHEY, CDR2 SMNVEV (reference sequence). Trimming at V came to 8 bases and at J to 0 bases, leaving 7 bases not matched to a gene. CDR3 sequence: CASFSGGSSYEQYF. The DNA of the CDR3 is TGTGCCAGCTTTTCGGGGGGTAGCTCCTACGAGCAGTACTTC.

As DNA, the CDR3 is TGTGCCAGCAGCTTAGGAGCCGCTTTTCTCTCTGGAAACACCATATATTTT. Residues: CASSLGAAFLSGNTIYF. The genes are TRBV11-3 and TRBJ1-3, with unresolved D. V lost 1 base and J 0 bases, leaving 13 bases between the germline ends. Germline CDR1 and CDR2: SGHNT and YENEEA. This CDR3 comprises 17 residues. The complete variable domain, with remaining parts taken from reference TRBV11-3 and TRBJ1-3, reads EAGVVQSPRYKIIEKKQPVAFWCNPISGHNTLYWYLQNLGQGPELLIRYENEEAVDDSQLPKDRFSAERLKGVDSTLKIQPAELGDSAVYLCASSLGAAFLSGNTIYFGEGSWLTVV.

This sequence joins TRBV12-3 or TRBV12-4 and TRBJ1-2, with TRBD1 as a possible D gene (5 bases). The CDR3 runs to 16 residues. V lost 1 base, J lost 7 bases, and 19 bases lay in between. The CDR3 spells CASSLGPVTAAAGYTF. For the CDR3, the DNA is TGTGCCAGCAGTTTAGGGCCGGTGACAGCGGCGGCTGGCTACACCTTC.

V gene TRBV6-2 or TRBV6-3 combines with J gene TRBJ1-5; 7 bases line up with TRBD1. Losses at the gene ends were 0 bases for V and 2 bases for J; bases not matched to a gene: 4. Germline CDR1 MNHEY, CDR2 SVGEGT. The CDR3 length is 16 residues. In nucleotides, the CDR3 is TGTGCCAGCAGTTACTCATGGACAGGCGGCAATCAGCCCCAGCATTTT. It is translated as CASSYSWTGGNQPQHF.

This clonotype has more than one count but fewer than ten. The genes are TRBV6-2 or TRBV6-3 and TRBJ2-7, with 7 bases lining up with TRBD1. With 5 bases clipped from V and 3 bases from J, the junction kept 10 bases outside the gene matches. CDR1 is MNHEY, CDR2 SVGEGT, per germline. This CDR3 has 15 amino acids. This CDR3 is CASSLDRDGIYEQYF. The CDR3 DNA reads TGTGCCAGCAGTCTTGACAGGGACGGAATCTACGAGCAGTACTTC.

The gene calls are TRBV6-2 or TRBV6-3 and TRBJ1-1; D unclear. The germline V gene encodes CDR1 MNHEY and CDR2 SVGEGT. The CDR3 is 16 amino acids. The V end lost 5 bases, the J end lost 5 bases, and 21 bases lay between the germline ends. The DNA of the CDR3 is TGTGCCAGCAGTGAGCCTCGGGCGATGGATACTACTGAAGCTTTCTTT. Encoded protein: CASSEPRAMDTTEAFF.

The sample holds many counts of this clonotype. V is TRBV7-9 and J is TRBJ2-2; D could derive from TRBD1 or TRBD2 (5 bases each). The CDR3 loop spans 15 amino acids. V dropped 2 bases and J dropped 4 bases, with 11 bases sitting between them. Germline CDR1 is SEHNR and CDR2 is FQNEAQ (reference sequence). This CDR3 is CASSLSWDATGELFF. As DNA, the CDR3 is TGTGCCAGCAGCTTATCTTGGGACGCCACCGGGGAGCTGTTTTTT.

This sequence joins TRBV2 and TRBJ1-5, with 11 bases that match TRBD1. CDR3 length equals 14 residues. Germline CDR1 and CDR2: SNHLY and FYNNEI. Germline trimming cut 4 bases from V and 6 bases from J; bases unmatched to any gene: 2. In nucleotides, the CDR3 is TGTGCCAGCAGTGGGGGACAGGGGGTTCAGCCCCAGCATTTT. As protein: CASSGGQGVQPQHF.

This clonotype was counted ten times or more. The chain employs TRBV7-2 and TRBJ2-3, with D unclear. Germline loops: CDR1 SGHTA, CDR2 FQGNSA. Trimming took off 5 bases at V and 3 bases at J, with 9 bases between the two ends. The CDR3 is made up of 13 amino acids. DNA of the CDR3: TGTGCCAGCAGCCCGGCGTGGACAGATACGCAGTATTTT. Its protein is CASSPAWTDTQYF.

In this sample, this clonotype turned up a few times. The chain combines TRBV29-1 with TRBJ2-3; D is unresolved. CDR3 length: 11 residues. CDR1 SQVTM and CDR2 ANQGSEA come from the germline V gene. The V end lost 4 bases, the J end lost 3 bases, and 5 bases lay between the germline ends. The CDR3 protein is CSVGETDTQYF. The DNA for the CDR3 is TGCAGCGTTGGGGAAACAGATACGCAGTATTTT.

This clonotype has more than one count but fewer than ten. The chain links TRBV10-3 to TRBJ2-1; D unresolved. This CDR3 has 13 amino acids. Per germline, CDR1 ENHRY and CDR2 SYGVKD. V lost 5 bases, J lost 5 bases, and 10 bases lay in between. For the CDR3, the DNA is TGTGCCATCAGTAACGAACTTGACAATGAGCAGTTCTTC. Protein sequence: CAISNELDNEQFF.

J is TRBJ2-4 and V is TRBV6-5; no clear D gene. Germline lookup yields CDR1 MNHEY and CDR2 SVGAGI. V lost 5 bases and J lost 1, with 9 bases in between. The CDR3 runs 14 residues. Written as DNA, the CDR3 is TGTGCCAGCAGTAATAGTGCCGCCAAAAACATTCAGTACTTC. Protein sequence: CASSNSAAKNIQYF.

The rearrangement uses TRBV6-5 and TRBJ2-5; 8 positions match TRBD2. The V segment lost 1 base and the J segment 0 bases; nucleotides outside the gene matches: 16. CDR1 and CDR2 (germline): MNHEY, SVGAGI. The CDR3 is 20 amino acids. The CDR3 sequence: CASSYFSPSSGGRYQETQYF. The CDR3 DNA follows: TGTGCCAGCAGTTACTTCTCCCCGTCTAGCGGCGGGAGGTACCAAGAGACCCAGTACTTC.

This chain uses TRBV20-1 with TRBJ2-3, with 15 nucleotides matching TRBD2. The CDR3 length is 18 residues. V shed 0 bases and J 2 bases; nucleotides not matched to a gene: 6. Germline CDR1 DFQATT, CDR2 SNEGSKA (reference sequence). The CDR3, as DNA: TGCAGTGCTAGAGAAGGACTAGCGGGAGGGCCGGTCACAGATACGCAGTATTTT. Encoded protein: CSAREGLAGGPVTDTQYF.

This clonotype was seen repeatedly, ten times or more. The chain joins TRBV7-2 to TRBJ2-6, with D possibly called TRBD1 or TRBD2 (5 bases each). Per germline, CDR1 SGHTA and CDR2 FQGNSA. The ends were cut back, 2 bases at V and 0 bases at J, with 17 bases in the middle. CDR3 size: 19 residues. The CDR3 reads CASSLTRDQPISGANVLTF. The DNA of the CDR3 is TGTGCCAGCAGCTTAACCCGGGACCAGCCGATCTCTGGGGCCAACGTCCTGACTTTC.

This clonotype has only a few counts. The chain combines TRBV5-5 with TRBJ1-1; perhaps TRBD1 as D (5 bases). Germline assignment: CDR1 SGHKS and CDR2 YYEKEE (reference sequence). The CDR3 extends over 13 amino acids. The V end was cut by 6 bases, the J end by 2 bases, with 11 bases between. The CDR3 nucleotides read TGTGCCAGCACGACAGACTTAAACACTGAAGCTTTCTTT. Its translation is CASTTDLNTEAFF. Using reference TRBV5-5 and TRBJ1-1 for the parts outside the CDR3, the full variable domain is DAGVTQSPTHLIKTRGQQVTLRCSPISGHKSVSWYQQVLGQGPQFIFQYYEKEERGRGNFPDRFSARQFPNYSSELNVNALLLGDSALYLCASTTDLNTEAFFGQGTRLTVV.

The CDR3, as DNA: TGTGCCAGCAGCTTGAGGAGAGCCTCCTACGAGCAGTACTTC. It encodes CASSLRRASYEQYF. The chain is built from TRBV5-5 and TRBJ2-7, with no clear D. With 1 base removed from V and 0 bases from J, the gap between germline ends came to 8 bases. This CDR3 has 14 residues. CDR1 is SGHKS and CDR2 is YYEKEE in the germline V gene (reference sequence).